This T cell receptor (beta chain) was identified in a study of regulatory T cells in long-lasting Graves disease (dated by TCRdb to the early 2020s). For the study in its entirety: In the newly diagnosed Graves' disease group, patients had been taking antithyroid drugs for less than 3 months. Peripheral blood TCR sequencing and RNA sequencing compared persistent Graves' disease patients with newly diagnosed Graves' disease patients. The study took place in China and was registered as a clinical trial. A total of around 35 samples underwent TCR sequencing: around 13 from persistent and some 20 from newly diagnosed Graves' disease patients.

Read against the paper, the sample's time point label means: newly diagnosed GD, antithyroid drugs for less than 3 months. For both TCR sequencing and RNA sequencing, RNA was extracted from PBMCs using TRIzol. The diagnosis of Graves' disease was made according to American Thyroid Association guidelines. Patients were recruited from an endocrinology department in Xi'an, China. From each patient, 8 to 10 milliliters of peripheral blood was collected into an EDTA anticoagulant tube. Ficoll Paque Plus density gradient separation was used to isolate PBMCs, and no additional T cell sorting was done. An Agilent 2100 Bioanalyzer and agarose gel were used to assess RNA quality, and a NanoDrop 2000 was used to measure RNA concentration. Library construction relied on multiplex PCR. TCRdb records Illumina HiSeq 4000 as the sequencer. To build TCR beta libraries, CDR3 regions were amplified by Arm-PCR using iRepertoire HTBI primers. Before sequencing, the PCR products underwent gel purification. The source study handled its data this way. Gene usage analysis of CDR3 amino acid clonotypes used the 62 TRBV and around 14 TRBJ segments found across samples. Filtered high-quality paired reads were merged into contigs using COPE and FqMerger. BLAST was used to align contigs to IMGT TRBV, TRBD and TRBJ reference genes, with CDR3 defined following IMGT. Highly expanded clones were defined as clonotypes with a frequency above 0.1%. Repertoire diversity was measured by Shannon entropy, and V-J evenness by the Gini coefficient. Clonotypes shared by more than one individual were considered public. In TCRdb, the public reads were trimmed at Q25 with fastp and aligned with MiXCR, with productive beta chains retained. Rows with one shared CDR3 protein collapse into an entry with the most common genes and DNA. These V and J calls originate from TCRdb's pipeline instead of the authors' own analysis. A total of some 560,000 distinct CDR3 sequences appear in this sample, about 16% of them only once. Approximately 25% of the sample rests with the top ten.

Overall results and qualifications from the work: Persistent Graves' disease patients showed lower TCR Shannon entropy and fewer highly expanded clones than newly diagnosed patients, suggesting clonal expansion. As a limitation, the authors acknowledged that the small sample size may reduce accuracy. Persistent patients shared more public clonotypes among themselves (under 3,000) than newly diagnosed patients did (about 970). Persistent disease showed preferential use of TRBV28, TRBJ1-2 and TRBJ2-5, whereas newly diagnosed disease favored TRBV20-1 and TRBJ2-1. The study examined only peripheral blood because the primary lesion, thyroid tissue, could not be accessed. Sequencing and analysis were restricted to the TCR beta chain.

This clonotype showed up just a few times. This receptor's antigen is unknown. Base qualities are not at hand, and no much larger clone is one base apart. The CDR3, from cysteine to phenylalanine, totals 14 residues. CDR3 DNA is the only sequence kept; it has 42 bases, read in frame from the first base. Per the germline V gene (reference sequence), LNHDA is the CDR1 and SQIVND is the CDR2. A distance of 10 bases separates the germline ends of V and J, which lose 3 bases and 2 bases respectively. The same sample was also studied in work on T cells in Graves' hyperthyroidism and ophthalmopathy. The second study reports: A patient counted as having stable Graves' hyperthyroidism if no progression to ophthalmopathy occurred over 18 months of follow-up. Hyperthyroidism patients were newly diagnosed, had a disease duration of under 2 months, and were aged 18 to 65 years. The study excluded patients with uncontrolled infections, other autoimmune diseases, pregnancy or lactation. Diagnoses were established on the basis of clinical symptoms, serum thyroxine and TRAb, thyroid ultrasound, and orbital computed tomography. A first-round RT-PCR of the TCR CDR3 used the HTBI primer set with the Qiagen OneStep RT-PCR kit. Most expanded thyroid clonotypes (frequency above 0.001) were also found in blood, which suggests that blood repertoires may mirror thyroid immune responses. A model built on a 13 V-J signature distinguished ophthalmopathy from stable hyperthyroidism, reaching roughly 88% sensitivity and 81.08% specificity in cross-validation and 80%/75% in testing. In validation, the model predicted progression to ophthalmopathy with about 71% sensitivity and roughly 75% specificity, a median of 6.5 months before onset. To identify TCR V-J signatures that set the groups apart, the researchers used a discovery cohort of about a hundred patients, made up of under 50 with Graves' ophthalmopathy and about 59 with stable Graves' hyperthyroidism. Prospective prediction of ophthalmopathy was tested in an independent validation cohort consisting of some 20 hyperthyroidism patients and around 16 patients who later progressed to ophthalmopathy. The 90 to 100 discovery patients were randomly split 7:3 into training and test sets. In addition, the study compared T-cell repertoires in thyroid tissue and in blood from 6 or 7 Graves' hyperthyroidism patients. After blood sampling, hyperthyroidism patients were treated with methimazole at a starting dose of 30 mg daily, and ophthalmopathy patients were treated with high-dose intravenous methylprednisolone. Libraries were constructed in a second round of multiplex PCR, after which size selection and purification were carried out. Sequencing of the libraries was done on an Illumina HiSeq2000 using paired-end 100 bp reads. SOAPnuke was used to process the raw data, removing reads that contained adapters or uncalled bases, had a mean Phred below 15, or lacked an exact match to the constant primer or identifier. High-quality paired reads were merged using COPE v1.2.5, and each unique nucleotide sequence was defined as a clonotype. MiTCR v1.1 was used to align clonotypes to the IMGT TRBV, TRBD and TRBJ reference segments. Only V-J combinations with frequency above 0.0001, covering about 99% of repertoires, were analysed. The TCS score was defined as the ratio of F50 (clonal expansion) to E x V (chaos), calculated using BLOSUM62-based TCRdist between CDR3 peptides within each V-J. Welch's t-statistics and random forest reduced roughly 540 V-J features to 10 to 15, which were used in a naive Bayes classifier (R e1071). No statistical method was used to fix the sample size in advance, and group allocation was not hidden from the investigators. The paper describes TCR Vbeta CDR3 sequencing of 135 peripheral blood samples, made up of 43 ophthalmopathy patients, more than 70 hyperthyroidism patients and 17 progressor patients.

The specimen was peripheral blood mononuclear cells (PBMCs), collected at new diagnosis, from a patient treated with antithyroid drugs. This receptor chain uses TRBV19 and TRBJ1-1; the D segment could be TRBD1, given 5 matching bases. This receptor was obtained from a woman aged 40-60 years with Graves disease. Donor details come from another sample of the same person, matched by shared clones. This receptor has the CDR3 CASSMPGLNTEAFF. The DNA sequence follows: TGTGCCAGTAGTATGCCAGGGTTAAACACTGAAGCTTTCTTT.